This TCR beta chain came from a study of shared clonotypes between healthy human individuals. Study findings and constraints: Relative to clonotypes present in all four donors, those not shared had lower generation probabilities.

Remarks on this clone: Its antigen is not known.

V lost 0 bases and J lost 8, with 20 bases in between. Germline V gene lookup returns CDR1 SGHTA and CDR2 FQGNSA. The CDR3 covers 17 residues. Clones were read by immunoSEQ multiplex PCR, and TCRdb kept only the in-frame ones, dropping some. In the table there are 1 million to 1.3 million clones, around 82% of which are singletons. Both subsets, CD45RA+ naive and CD45RA-negative memory, were split from the CD4+ cells. The TCR was taken from a man between 18 and 35 years old in good health. Some clones in this sample may be carry-over from other donors' samples. V gene TRBV7-2 combines with J gene TRBJ2-1, with TRBD2 as a possible D gene (5 bases). Material: memory CD4+ T cells from PBMCs. This sample's subset: CD45RA-negative fraction. The DNA for the CDR3 is TGTGCCAGCAGCTTAGCGCGTTTCCGTTCGGGGTCTCATGAGCAGTTCTTC. It yields the protein CASSLARFRSGSHEQFF.